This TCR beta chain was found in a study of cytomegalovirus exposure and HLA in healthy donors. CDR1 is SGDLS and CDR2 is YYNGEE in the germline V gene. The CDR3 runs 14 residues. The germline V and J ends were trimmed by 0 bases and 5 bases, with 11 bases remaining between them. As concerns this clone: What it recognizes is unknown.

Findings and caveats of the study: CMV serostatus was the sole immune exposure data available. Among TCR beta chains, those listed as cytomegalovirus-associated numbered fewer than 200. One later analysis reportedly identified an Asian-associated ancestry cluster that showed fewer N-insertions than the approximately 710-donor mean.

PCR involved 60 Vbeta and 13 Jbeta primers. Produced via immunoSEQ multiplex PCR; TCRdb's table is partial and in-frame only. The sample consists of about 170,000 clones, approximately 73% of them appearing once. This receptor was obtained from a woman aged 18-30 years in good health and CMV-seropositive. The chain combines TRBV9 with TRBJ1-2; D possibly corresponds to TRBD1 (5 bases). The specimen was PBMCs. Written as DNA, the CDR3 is TGTGCCAGCAGCGTAGAGCAGGGTTGGTATGGCTACACCTTC. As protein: CASSVEQGWYGYTF. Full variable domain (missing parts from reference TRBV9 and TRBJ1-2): DSGVTQTPKHLITATGQRVTLRCSPRSGDLSVYWYQQSLDQGLQFLIQYYNGEERAKGNILERFSAQQFPDLHSELNLSSLELGDSALYFCASSVEQGWYGYTFGSGTRLTVV.